Following are 20 T cell receptor beta chains from one sample sequenced in a study of shared clonotypes between healthy human individuals. Some clones are missing from TCRdb's copy, which holds only in-frame ones; the method was immunoSEQ multiplex PCR. The profile shows about 640,000 clones, more than 70% of them singletons. The specimen was memory CD4+ T cells sorted from blood. Subset: CD45RA-negative fraction. Receptor source: a woman aged 25 to 39 in good health.

V gene TRBV18 combines with J gene TRBJ2-5, with D perhaps assigned TRBD1 or TRBD2 (5 bases each). Trimming removed 1 base from V and 5 bases from J, with 11 bases in between. From germline, CDR1 is KGHSH and CDR2 LQKENI. The CDR3 is 14 residues long. CDR3 loop: CASSPLEGKETQYF. CDR3 nucleotide sequence: TGTGCCAGCTCACCACTCGAGGGGAAGGAGACCCAGTACTTC.

In DNA, the CDR3 is TGTGCCAGCAGGGAGTCTTTACCGGGAGCTTTCTTT. Its protein is CASRESLPGAFF. The chain joins TRBV2 to TRBJ1-1; D not certain. CDR3 length equals 12 residues. Trimming removed 6 bases from V and 10 bases from J, with 15 bases in between. Germline values: CDR1 SNHLY, CDR2 FYNNEI.

V usage is TRBV28 and J usage is TRBJ1-2; no clear D gene. Trimming stripped 7 bases from V and 7 bases from J, with 16 bases between. The CDR3 runs 13 residues. The germline CDR1 and CDR2 sequences are MDHEN and SYDVKM. The CDR3 nucleotides read TGTGCCAGCACCCCTCCCGGCGTGGGTGGCTACACCTTC. Translating it yields CASTPPGVGGYTF.

The chain recombines TRBV28 with TRBJ1-1; D perhaps matches TRBD1 (5 bases). Trimming pared 2 bases from V and 11 bases from J, leaving 21 bases between. CDR3 length equals 15 residues. Germline V gene lookup returns CDR1 MDHEN and CDR2 SYDVKM. CDR3 DNA: TGTGCCAGCAGTTTAATGGCCGGGACCCTCGGTAGGGCTTTCTTT. Translating it yields CASSLMAGTLGRAFF.

The chain carries TRBV7-9 and TRBJ2-3; tentative D call: TRBD1 (6 bases). With 1 base removed from V and 1 base from J, the gap between germline ends came to 12 bases. This CDR3 contains 16 residues. Germline CDR1 and CDR2: SEHNR and FQNEAQ (reference sequence). The CDR3 here is CASSLGKHRGTDTQYF. DNA of the CDR3: TGTGCCAGCAGCTTAGGCAAGCACAGGGGCACAGATACGCAGTATTTT.

V is TRBV5-1 and J is TRBJ2-2, with 7 bases matching TRBD1. Germline CDR1 is SGHRS and CDR2 is YFSETQ. The CDR3 sequence is 16 residues long. V lost 1 base, J lost 1 base, and 4 bases stayed unmatched. The CDR3: CASSLYPGGNTGELFF. The CDR3 DNA is TGCGCCAGCAGCTTGTACCCAGGGGGGAACACCGGGGAGCTGTTTTTT.

This chain links TRBV5-4 with TRBJ2-7, with 8 nucleotides matching TRBD1. There are 14 residues in the CDR3. The junction had 3 bases not matched to a gene; V was cut back by 0 bases and J by 4 bases. Per the germline V gene, CDR1 is SGHNT and CDR2 is YYREEE (reference sequence). The DNA of the CDR3 is TGTGCCAGCAGCTTGGCCAGGGGGCAATACGAGCAGTACTTC. Its translation: CASSLARGQYEQYF. Complete variable domain (other parts from reference TRBV5-4 and TRBJ2-7): ETGVTQSPTHLIKTRGQQVTLRCSSQSGHNTVSWYQQALGQGPQFIFQYYREEENGRGNFPPRFSGLQFPNYSSELNVNALELDDSALYLCASSLARGQYEQYFGPGTRLTVT.

The chain couples TRBV7-9 to TRBJ1-2; TRBD1 is a possible D gene (6 bases). V was pared by 4 bases and J by 2 bases, with 11 bases between. The germline CDR1 and CDR2 sequences are SEHNR and FQNEAQ (reference sequence). The CDR3 extends over 14 amino acids. CDR3 loop: CASSSTGRNYGYTF. CDR3 nucleotide sequence: TGTGCCAGCAGCTCCACAGGGAGGAACTATGGCTACACCTTC.

CDR3 nucleotide sequence: TGTGCCACCAGCCCCGGACTAGCATACAGCACAGATACGCAGTATTTT. It translates to CATSPGLAYSTDTQYF. The rearrangement links TRBV27 to TRBJ2-3, with 8 bases fitting TRBD2. The germline gives CDR1 MNHEY, CDR2 SMNVEV (reference sequence). The V segment lost 10 bases and the J segment 0 bases; nucleotides outside the gene matches: 12. CDR3 length: 16 amino acids.

This clone was recorded only once. The chain employs TRBV6-5 and TRBJ1-2; D gene uncertain. V lost 6 bases and J lost 3, with 14 bases in between. The CDR3 sequence is 14 residues long. Germline CDR1 is MNHEY and CDR2 is SVGAGI. The CDR3 sequence: CASSPVPKDYGYTF. The CDR3 nucleotides read TGTGCCAGCAGCCCCGTTCCGAAGGACTATGGCTACACCTTC.

J is TRBJ2-7 and V is TRBV30, with TRBD2 identical over 7 bases. The CDR3 extends over 13 amino acids. After removal of 3 bases from V and 2 bases from J, the junction contained 4 bases not matched to a gene. CDR1 and CDR2 from the germline V gene are GTSNPN and SVGIG (reference sequence). The CDR3 DNA sequence: TGTGCCTGGAGCCTAGCGGCCCCCTACGAGCAGTACTTC. Protein product: CAWSLAAPYEQYF.

The V and J genes are TRBV4-1 and TRBJ2-6, with a tentative D call TRBD2 (5 bases). The V gene lost 4 bases and the J gene lost 4 bases, with 8 bases spanning the gap. The CDR3 runs to 14 residues. The V gene's germline CDR1 is MGHRA and CDR2 YSYEKL. The CDR3, as DNA: TGCGCCAGCAGCCCGAGGGCCGGGGCCAACGTCCTGACTTTC. The encoded protein is CASSPRAGANVLTF.

This chain uses TRBV20-1 with TRBJ2-1; D is uncertain. CDR1 and CDR2 (germline): DFQATT, SNEGSKA (reference sequence). This CDR3 has 11 residues. Trimming cost V 5 bases and J 7 bases, with 9 bases left between them. The CDR3 DNA sequence: TGCAGTGCTTCCCTGGAGAATGAGCAGTTCTTC. Amino acids: CSASLENEQFF.

V usage is TRBV19 and J usage is TRBJ2-3; possibly TRBD1 or TRBD2 for D (7 bases each). The germline gives CDR1 LNHDA, CDR2 SQIVND (reference sequence). This CDR3 contains 21 residues. V lost 4 bases, J lost 5 bases, and 34 bases lay in between. CDR3 sequence reads: CASSTFLRQGFSSGAIDTQYF. The CDR3, as DNA: TGTGCCAGTAGTACGTTTCTTCGACAGGGATTCTCTAGCGGAGCCATAGATACGCAGTATTTT.

The chain couples TRBV7-9 to TRBJ2-2, with 8 bases fitting TRBD1. The CDR3 is 15 residues long. Germline CDR1 SEHNR, CDR2 FQNEAQ (reference sequence). With 5 bases clipped from V and 3 bases from J, the junction kept 5 bases outside the gene matches. The CDR3 coding sequence is TGTGCCAGCAGCCGTATGGACAGGGACACCGGGGAGCTGTTTTTT. Its translation: CASSRMDRDTGELFF.

V gene TRBV7-9 combines with J gene TRBJ1-2, with TRBD1 identical over 9 bases. The CDR3 length is 17 residues. Per the germline V gene, CDR1 is SEHNR and CDR2 is FQNEAQ (reference sequence). With V trimmed by 4 bases and J by 8 bases, 17 bases remained unmatched. The CDR3 bases are TGTGCCAGCAGCTACCTCCTACAGGGGGCCGTAGGTGGGGGCTACACCTTC. It translates to CASSYLLQGAVGGGYTF.

This clone was picked up one time. The V call is TRBV7-6, the J call TRBJ2-7; 10 nucleotides line up with TRBD2. Germline V lookup: CDR1 SGHVS, CDR2 FNYEAQ. CDR3 length: 16 amino acids. Trimming removed 1 base from V and 4 bases from J; junction bases left unmatched: 7. The DNA of the CDR3 is TGTGCCAGCAGCTTAGTGTCGAGCGGGAGGGAGTACGAGCAGTACTTC. Translation gives CASSLVSSGREYEQYF.

The chain carries TRBV28 and TRBJ2-2; the D gene is possibly TRBD1 (6 bases). V was trimmed by 7 bases and J by 8 bases, leaving 14 bases between them. CDR3 length: 13 residues. Germline CDR1 is MDHEN and CDR2 is SYDVKM. As DNA, the CDR3 is TGTGCCAGCAAACTTACAGGGACAGGGGAGCTGTTTTTT. Amino acid sequence: CASKLTGTGELFF.

A single count supports this clone. The rearrangement joins TRBV10-3 to TRBJ1-2; 8 bases agree with TRBD1. The germline V gene encodes CDR1 ENHRY and CDR2 SYGVKD. This CDR3 region has 13 residues. V lost 7 bases to trimming and J lost 6 bases; unmatched junction nucleotides: 7. In DNA form, the CDR3 reads TGTGCCATCAATAGAGACAGGGGAGATGGCTACACCTTC. Its protein is CAINRDRGDGYTF.

This clone was seen a handful of times. The chain couples TRBV19 to TRBJ2-4; 8 bases are shared with TRBD1. The V segment lost 1 base and the J segment 0 bases; nucleotides outside the gene matches: 5. Germline V gene sequence: CDR1 LNHDA, CDR2 SQIVND (reference sequence). The CDR3 has 17 residues. Here the CDR3 reads CASSIAGQGLAKNIQYF. The CDR3 DNA reads TGTGCCAGTAGTATAGCAGGACAGGGACTAGCCAAAAACATTCAGTACTTC.